This T cell receptor beta chain was recovered during a study of blood T cell repertoires in COVID-19. Study-wide background: T cells, B-cell-depleted T cells, or PBMCs provided the cDNA or gDNA that served as material.

The CDR3 runs to 19 residues. Assay: immunoSEQ multiplex PCR; the TCRdb copy retains only in-frame clones and omits some. The profile covers 250,000 to 350,000 clones, with roughly 90% appearing a single time and around 13% taken by the ten largest. The chain has TRBV21-1 and TRBJ2-2; TRBD2 is the table's D call and was not checked against the DNA. TRBV21-1 is noted as a pseudogene. What was sequenced was peripheral blood. The receptor comes from an older woman with acute or convalescent COVID-19. The CDR3 here is CASSKLGQGGGKDTGELFF. The CDR3 nucleotides are TGTGCCAGCAGCAAGTTGGGGCAGGGCGGGGGTAAGGACACCGGGGAGCTGTTTTTT.